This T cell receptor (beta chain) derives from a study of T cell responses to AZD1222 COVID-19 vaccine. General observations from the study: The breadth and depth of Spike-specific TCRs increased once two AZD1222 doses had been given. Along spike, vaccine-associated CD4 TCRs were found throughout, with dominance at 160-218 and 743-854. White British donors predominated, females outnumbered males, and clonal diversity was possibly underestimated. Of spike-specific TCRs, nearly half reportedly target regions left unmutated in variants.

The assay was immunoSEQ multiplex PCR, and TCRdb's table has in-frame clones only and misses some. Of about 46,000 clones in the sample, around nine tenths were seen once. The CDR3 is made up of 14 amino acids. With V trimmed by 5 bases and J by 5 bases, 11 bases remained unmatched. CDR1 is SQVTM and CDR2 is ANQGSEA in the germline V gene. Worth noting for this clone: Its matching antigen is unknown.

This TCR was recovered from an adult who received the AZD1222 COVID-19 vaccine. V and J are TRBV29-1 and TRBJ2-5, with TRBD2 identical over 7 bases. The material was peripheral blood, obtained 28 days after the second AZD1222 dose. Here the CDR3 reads CSVLSSGVGETQYF. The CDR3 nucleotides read TGCAGCGTTTTATCAAGCGGGGTCGGGGAGACCCAGTACTTC.